The 30 T cell receptor beta chains presented below share a single source sample, sequenced in a study of immune evolution from preneoplasia to lung adenocarcinoma. Here immunoSEQ multiplex PCR was the method, and the copy in TCRdb shows in-frame clones only, minus some. Of approximately 9,600 clones detected, roughly 74% appear once; the ten largest clones hold around 4.9%. Sequenced input: FFPE minimally invasive lung adenocarcinoma tissue. Source of these receptors: a person aged 70 to 85 with lung adenocarcinoma.

The V call is TRBV5-4, the J call TRBJ1-1; 8 bases are shared with TRBD1. The ends lost 2 bases at V and 6 bases at J; junction bases unmatched: 6. This CDR3 has 14 residues. Germline CDR1 SGHNT, CDR2 YYREEE (reference sequence). The CDR3 nucleotides are TGTGCCAGCAGCTTCGCAGGGGGCTTCTCTGAAGCTTTCTTT. It encodes CASSFAGGFSEAFF. The entire variable domain, with the rest obtained from reference TRBV5-4 and TRBJ1-1, is as follows: ETGVTQSPTHLIKTRGQQVTLRCSSQSGHNTVSWYQQALGQGPQFIFQYYREEENGRGNFPPRFSGLQFPNYSSELNVNALELDDSALYLCASSFAGGFSEAFFGQGTRLTVV.

There are a few counts of this clone. This chain connects TRBV30 to TRBJ1-4, with 7 bases matching TRBD1. The V and J ends lost 1 base and 7 bases, in that order; junction bases with no gene match: 3. There are 13 residues in the CDR3. In germline, CDR1 is GTSNPN, CDR2 SVGIG (reference sequence). The CDR3 nucleotides are TGTGCCTGGAGTGAGGGACAGACTGAAAAACTGTTTTTT. Amino acids: CAWSEGQTEKLFF.

Note on this clone: An end of the junction differs from the germline gene, which may be a read error. The gene calls are TRBV2 and TRBJ1-2; D call uncertain. This CDR3 comprises 12 residues. Per the germline V gene, CDR1 is SNHLY and CDR2 is FYNNEI. The CDR3 coding sequence is TGTGCCAGCAGTGGGGCTAACTATGGCTACATCTTC. This codes for CASSGANYGYIF.

This clone was picked up one time. The chain recombines TRBV27 with TRBJ1-2, with D tentatively TRBD1 (5 bases). Germline CDR1 is MNHEY and CDR2 is SMNVEV (reference sequence). Deletions cut 6 bases from V and 4 bases from J, with 15 bases between. CDR3 length equals 14 residues. The CDR3 here is CASSLRGGFYGYTF. The CDR3 DNA follows: TGTGCCAGCAGCTTAAGGGGAGGGTTCTATGGCTACACCTTC.

The chain links TRBV4-1 to TRBJ1-1; TRBD1 matches 7 bases. The trim removed 4 bases at V and 3 bases at J, leaving 5 bases unmatched. CDR1 and CDR2 from the germline V gene are MGHRA and YSYEKL. The CDR3 covers 14 residues. The CDR3 reads CASSPRQGHTEAFF. CDR3 coding DNA: TGCGCCAGCAGCCCGAGACAGGGTCACACTGAAGCTTTCTTT.

The chain is built from TRBV19 and TRBJ1-3; D is possibly TRBD1 (6 bases). V was clipped by 10 bases and J by 1 base, with 11 bases between them. This CDR3 region has 13 residues. CDR1 and CDR2 (germline): LNHDA, SQIVND (reference sequence). For the CDR3, the DNA is TGTGCCACTCATCAGGGGTCTGGAAACACCATATATTTT. Its translation is CATHQGSGNTIYF.

The V and J genes are TRBV4-2 and TRBJ1-2; the D gene is possibly TRBD1 (5 bases). This CDR3 is 16 amino acids long. Trimming left V 0 bases short and J 0 bases short, with 11 bases between. Germline V gene sequence: CDR1 LGHNA, CDR2 YNFKEQ. The CDR3 DNA is TGTGCCAGCAGCCAAGATGTGGGGCTAGCTAACTATGGCTACACCTTC. Protein product: CASSQDVGLANYGYTF.

The chain uses TRBV29-1 and TRBJ2-7; weak D call: TRBD2 (6 bases). V dropped 7 bases and J dropped 1 base, with 8 bases sitting between them. CDR3 size: 11 residues. From germline, CDR1 is SQVTM and CDR2 ANQGSEA. The chain's CDR3 is CSGGDSYEQYF. The CDR3, as DNA: TGCAGCGGGGGGGATTCCTACGAGCAGTACTTC.

The chain links TRBV2 to TRBJ1-4, with D perhaps matching TRBD1 (6 bases). CDR1 and CDR2 from the germline V gene are SNHLY and FYNNEI. V was pared by 6 bases and J by 6 bases, with 14 bases between. This CDR3 has 14 residues. The CDR3 loop is CASRAGVMYEKLFF. The CDR3 DNA reads as TGTGCCAGCAGAGCAGGGGTTATGTATGAAAAACTGTTTTTT.

The V call is TRBV28, the J call TRBJ2-3, with 9 bases identical to TRBD2. Germline V gene lookup returns CDR1 MDHEN and CDR2 SYDVKM. The CDR3 extends over 14 amino acids. Unmatched junction bases numbered 1, after V lost 2 bases and J lost 4 bases. This chain's CDR3 is CASSLAGGSDTQYF. CDR3 DNA sequence: TGTGCCAGCAGTTTAGCGGGAGGGTCAGATACGCAGTATTTT.

This clone was found a few times. The gene calls are TRBV6-1 and TRBJ1-2; TRBD1 is a possible D gene (6 bases). The CDR3 covers 13 residues. The germline V gene encodes CDR1 MNHNS and CDR2 SASEGT. Trimming shortened V by 8 bases and J by 0 bases, and 10 bases separated the two germline ends. This CDR3 reads CASWDTTNYGYTF. DNA for the CDR3: TGTGCCAGCTGGGACACTACTAACTATGGCTACACCTTC.

V and J are TRBV6-6 and TRBJ1-6, with no clear D. Germline V lookup: CDR1 MNHNY, CDR2 SVGAGI (reference sequence). This CDR3 comprises 13 residues. Deletions cut 7 bases from V and 8 bases from J, with 12 bases between. CDR3 DNA: TGTGCCAGCAATCCCCTTGGAGATTCACCCCTCCACTTT. This encodes CASNPLGDSPLHF.

The rearrangement joins TRBV20-1 to TRBJ1-1, with D unresolved. CDR3 length equals 11 residues. The germline V and J ends were trimmed by 6 bases and 1 base, with 6 bases remaining between them. Germline V gives CDR1 DFQATT, CDR2 SNEGSKA (reference sequence). The CDR3 spells CSARWNTEAFF. The CDR3 nucleotides are TGCAGTGCCCGGTGGAACACTGAAGCTTTCTTT.

This clone was seen a single time. V gene TRBV28 combines with J gene TRBJ2-7; D may be TRBD1 (5 bases). The germline gives CDR1 MDHEN, CDR2 SYDVKM. This CDR3 comprises 14 residues. The V gene lost 1 base and the J gene lost 2 bases, with 9 bases spanning the gap. The CDR3 coding sequence is TGTGCCAGCAGTTTATTAGGGGTAACCTACGAGCAGTACTTC. This codes for CASSLLGVTYEQYF.

This clone has just a few counts. V gene TRBV14 combines with J gene TRBJ1-4; no firm D call. V lost 0 bases to trimming and J lost 4 bases, with 9 bases between them. CDR1 is SGHDN, CDR2 FVKESK, per germline. This CDR3 is 15 amino acids long. The CDR3 region is CASSQEDGYNEKLFF. The DNA of the CDR3 is TGTGCCAGCAGCCAAGAGGACGGCTATAATGAAAAACTGTTTTTT.

The gene calls are TRBV28 and TRBJ2-7; D not resolved. V lost 3 bases to trimming and J lost 6 bases, with 12 bases between them. In germline, CDR1 is MDHEN, CDR2 SYDVKM. The length of the CDR3 is 13 residues. The CDR3 sequence: CASSFPPQGEQYF. As DNA, the CDR3 is TGTGCCAGCAGTTTCCCCCCACAAGGCGAGCAGTACTTC.

The chain joins TRBV4-2 to TRBJ1-2; D may be TRBD1 (6 bases). The V gene lost 0 bases and the J gene lost 7 bases, with 18 bases spanning the gap. The CDR3 is 16 residues long. The germline gives CDR1 LGHNA, CDR2 YNFKEQ. The CDR3 DNA reads as TGTGCCAGCAGCCAAGACCTAATCGGGGGGCTAAGTGGCTACACCTTC. It translates to CASSQDLIGGLSGYTF.

This clone was seen a few times. The chain couples TRBV28 to TRBJ2-7; D gene ambiguous. The CDR3 spans 12 residues. V lost 6 bases to trimming and J lost 4 bases, with 10 bases between them. From germline, CDR1 is MDHEN and CDR2 SYDVKM. Here the CDR3 reads CASSPDLYEQYF. CDR3 coding DNA: TGTGCCAGCAGCCCGGACCTTTACGAGCAGTACTTC.

The rearrangement uses TRBV19 and TRBJ1-5; 10 bases are shared with TRBD1. V dropped 9 bases and J dropped 1; count of bases not matched to a gene: 6. The length of the CDR3 is 15 residues. Germline values: CDR1 LNHDA, CDR2 SQIVND (reference sequence). The DNA for the CDR3 is TGTGCCAGCGTGGACAGGGGGAACAGCAATCAGCCCCAGCATTTT. Its translation is CASVDRGNSNQPQHF.

The genes are TRBV19 and TRBJ1-6; D gene ambiguous. CDR3 length: 13 amino acids. Per germline, CDR1 LNHDA and CDR2 SQIVND (reference sequence). V dropped 3 bases and J dropped 8 bases, with 8 bases sitting between them. The CDR3 DNA reads as TGTGCCAGTAGTATCGGGATTGATTCACCCCTCCACTTT. It yields the protein CASSIGIDSPLHF.

The chain has TRBV30 and TRBJ2-7; D is possibly TRBD2 (6 bases). The CDR3 is 14 residues long. Per germline, CDR1 GTSNPN and CDR2 SVGIG (reference sequence). V was cut by 0 bases and J by 0 bases, with 9 bases left in between. The CDR3 region has the DNA TGTGCCTGGAGTGTCGGAGGGAGCTCCTACGAGCAGTACTTC. It encodes CAWSVGGSSYEQYF.

The chain has TRBV29-1 and TRBJ1-1; TRBD1 matches at 9 bases. V lost 6 bases and J lost 3; bases outside the gene matches: 5. CDR3 length equals 13 residues. Germline CDR1 and CDR2: SQVTM and ANQGSEA. The CDR3 spells CSVPGQGYTEAFF. In DNA form, the CDR3 reads TGCAGCGTCCCGGGACAGGGTTACACTGAAGCTTTCTTT. The variable domain in full, completed from reference TRBV29-1 and TRBJ1-1, reads SAVISQKPSRDICQRGTSLTIQCQVDSQVTMMFWYRQQPGQSLTLIATANQGSEATYESGFVIDKFPISRPNLTFSTLTVSNMSPEDSSIYLCSVPGQGYTEAFFGQGTRLTVV.

V usage is TRBV7-9 and J usage is TRBJ1-1; TRBD1 agrees at 8 bases. With 5 bases clipped from V and 1 base from J, the junction kept 9 bases outside the gene matches. This CDR3 spans 16 amino acids. The germline V gene has CDR1 SEHNR and CDR2 FQNEAQ (reference sequence). Here the CDR3 DNA reads TGTGCCAGCAGCACTCGAATACAGGGGGGGAACACTGAAGCTTTCTTT. Amino acid sequence: CASSTRIQGGNTEAFF.

J is TRBJ1-2 and V is TRBV7-9; 12 bases line up with TRBD1. The CDR3 has 17 amino acids. Germline assignment: CDR1 SEHNR and CDR2 FQNEAQ (reference sequence). The ends lost 1 base at V and 4 bases at J; junction bases unmatched: 7. CDR3 in amino acids: CASSLGGTGGKIYGYTF. For the CDR3, the DNA is TGTGCCAGCAGCTTAGGTGGGACAGGGGGCAAAATCTATGGCTACACCTTC.

This clone was recorded once. Germline is not matched at one junction end, which may reflect a read error. The chain recombines TRBV10-3 with TRBJ2-3; weak D call: TRBD2 (6 bases). Germline CDR1 ENHRY, CDR2 SYGVKD. This CDR3 contains 13 residues. CDR3 nucleotide sequence: TGTACCATCAGTGGGAGGACCGAAGATACGCAGTATTTT. Translated, it gives CTISGRTEDTQYF.

The table lists this clone with a count of one. In nucleotides, the CDR3 is TGTGCCAGCGGGGCCAGTACAGAGACCCAGTACTTC. It codes for CASGASTETQYF. The chain uses TRBV2 and TRBJ2-5; tentatively, D is TRBD1 (5 bases). Trimming removed 8 bases at V and 4 bases at J, with 11 bases between. This CDR3 spans 12 amino acids. The V gene's germline CDR1 is SNHLY and CDR2 FYNNEI.

V and J are TRBV6-5 and TRBJ1-2; 12 nucleotides line up with TRBD1. Germline V gene sequence: CDR1 MNHEY, CDR2 SVGAGI. The trim removed 0 bases at V and 7 bases at J, leaving 3 bases unmatched. This CDR3 is 15 amino acids long. CDR3 sequence: CASSYSWDRGLGYTF. The CDR3 region has the DNA TGTGCCAGCAGTTACTCGTGGGACAGGGGGCTTGGCTACACCTTC.

The V and J genes are TRBV28 and TRBJ1-2, with D possibly TRBD1 on 5 matching bases. This CDR3 is built from 13 residues. Trimming took 7 bases from V and 1 from J, leaving 10 bases between them. Germline V gene sequence: CDR1 MDHEN, CDR2 SYDVKM. CDR3: CASTRGSNYGYTF. For the CDR3, the DNA is TGTGCCAGCACGAGGGGCAGTAACTATGGCTACACCTTC.

The chain joins TRBV9 to TRBJ2-5; TRBD1 agrees at 9 bases. The CDR3 is 15 amino acids. Trimming cost V 3 bases and J 5 bases; bases outside gene matches: 8. CDR1 and CDR2 from the germline V gene are SGDLS and YYNGEE. The CDR3 reads CASSAAGTGRETQYF. In DNA form, the CDR3 reads TGTGCCAGCAGCGCCGCCGGGACAGGGAGGGAGACCCAGTACTTC.

The J gene is TRBJ1-2, the V gene TRBV5-1; TRBD1 matches 7 bases. V was pared by 1 base and J by 4 bases, with 10 bases of the junction left unmatched. The germline V gene has CDR1 SGHRS and CDR2 YFSETQ. CDR3 length: 16 residues. CDR3 nucleotides: TGCGCCAGCAGCTTGTTAGGCCAGGGGGGCTCCTATGGCTACACCTTC. Translated, it gives CASSLLGQGGSYGYTF.